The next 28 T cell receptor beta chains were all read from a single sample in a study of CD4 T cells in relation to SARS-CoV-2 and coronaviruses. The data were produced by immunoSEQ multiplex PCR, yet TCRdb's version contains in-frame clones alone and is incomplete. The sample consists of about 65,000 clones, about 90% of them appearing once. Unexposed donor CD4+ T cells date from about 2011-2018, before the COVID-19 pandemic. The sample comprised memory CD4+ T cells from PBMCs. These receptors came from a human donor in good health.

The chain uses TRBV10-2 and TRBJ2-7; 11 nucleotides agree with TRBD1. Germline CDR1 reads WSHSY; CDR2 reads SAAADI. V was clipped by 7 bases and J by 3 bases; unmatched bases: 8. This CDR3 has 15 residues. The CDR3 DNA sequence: TGCGCCAGCACCCCTGGGACAGGGGGGGTCTACGAGCAGTACTTC. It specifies CASTPGTGGVYEQYF.

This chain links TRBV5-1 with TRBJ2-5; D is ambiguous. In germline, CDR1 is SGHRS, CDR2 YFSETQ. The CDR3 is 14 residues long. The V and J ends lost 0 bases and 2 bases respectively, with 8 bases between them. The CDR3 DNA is TGCGCCAGCAGCTTGGAGCTAGGGCAAGAGACCCAGTACTTC. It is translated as CASSLELGQETQYF.

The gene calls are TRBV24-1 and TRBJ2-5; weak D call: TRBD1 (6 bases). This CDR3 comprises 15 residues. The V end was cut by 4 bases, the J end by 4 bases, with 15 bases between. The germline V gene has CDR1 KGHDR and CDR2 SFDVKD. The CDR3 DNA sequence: TGTGCCACCAGTGACACTCGATCAGGGGCAGAGACCCAGTACTTC. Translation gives CATSDTRSGAETQYF.

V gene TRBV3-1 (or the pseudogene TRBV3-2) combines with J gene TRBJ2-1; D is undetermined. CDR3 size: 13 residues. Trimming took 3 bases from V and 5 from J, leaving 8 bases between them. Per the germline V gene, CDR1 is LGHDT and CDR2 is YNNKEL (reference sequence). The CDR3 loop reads CASSHLSHNEQFF. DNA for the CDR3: TGTGCCAGCAGCCACCTCAGCCACAATGAGCAGTTCTTC.

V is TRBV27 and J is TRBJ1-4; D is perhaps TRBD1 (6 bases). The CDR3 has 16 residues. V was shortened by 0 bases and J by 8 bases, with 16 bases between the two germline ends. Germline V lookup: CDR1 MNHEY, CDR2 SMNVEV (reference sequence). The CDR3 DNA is TGTGCCAGCAGTTTATCCCCCCAGGGGTTTTCGGAAAAACTGTTTTTT. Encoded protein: CASSLSPQGFSEKLFF.

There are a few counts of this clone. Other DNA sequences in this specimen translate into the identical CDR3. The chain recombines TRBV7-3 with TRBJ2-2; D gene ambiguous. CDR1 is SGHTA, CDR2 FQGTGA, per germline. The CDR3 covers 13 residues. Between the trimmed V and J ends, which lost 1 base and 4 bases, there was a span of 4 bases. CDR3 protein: CASSLSGTGELFF. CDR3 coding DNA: TGTGCCAGCAGCTTAAGTGGCACCGGGGAGCTGTTTTTT.

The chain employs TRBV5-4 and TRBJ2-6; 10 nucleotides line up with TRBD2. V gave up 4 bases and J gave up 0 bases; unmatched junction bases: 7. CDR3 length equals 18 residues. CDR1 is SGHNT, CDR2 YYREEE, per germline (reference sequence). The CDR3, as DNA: TGTGCCAGCAGCCTGGGACTAGCGCTCTCCTCTGGGGCCAACGTCCTGACTTTC. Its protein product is CASSLGLALSSGANVLTF.

CDR3 sequence: CASSSGLMYQETQYF. The CDR3 DNA sequence: TGTGCCAGCAGCAGCGGGCTAATGTACCAAGAGACCCAGTACTTC. The gene calls are TRBV7-8 and TRBJ2-5; TRBD2 might be the D (6 bases). The CDR3 sequence is 15 residues long. Germline CDR1 and CDR2: SGHVS and FQNEAQ. The V end was cut by 5 bases, the J end by 0 bases, with 13 bases between.

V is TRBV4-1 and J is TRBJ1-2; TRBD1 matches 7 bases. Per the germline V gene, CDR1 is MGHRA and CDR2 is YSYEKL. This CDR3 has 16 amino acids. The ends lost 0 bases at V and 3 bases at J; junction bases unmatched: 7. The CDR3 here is CASSQDRRQGYYGYTF. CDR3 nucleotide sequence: TGCGCCAGCAGCCAAGATCGGAGACAGGGATACTATGGCTACACCTTC.

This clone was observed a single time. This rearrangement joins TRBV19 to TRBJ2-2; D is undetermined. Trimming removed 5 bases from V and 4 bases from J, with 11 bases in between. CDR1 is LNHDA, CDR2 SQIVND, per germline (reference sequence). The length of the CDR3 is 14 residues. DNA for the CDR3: TGTGCCAGTAGTCCCCACCCGGGCACCGGGGAGCTGTTTTTT. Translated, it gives CASSPHPGTGELFF. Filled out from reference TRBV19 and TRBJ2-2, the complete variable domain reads DGGITQSPKYLFRKEGQNVTLSCEQNLNHDAMYWYRQDPGQGLRLIYYSQIVNDFQKGDIAEGYSVSREKKESFPLTVTSAQKNPTAFYLCASSPHPGTGELFFGEGSRLTVL.

CDR3 protein: CASSINGDSSYEQYF. The CDR3 nucleotides read TGCGCCAGCAGCATAAACGGAGACAGCTCCTACGAGCAGTACTTC. This chain uses TRBV5-1 with TRBJ2-7, with D maybe TRBD1 (5 bases). CDR3 length: 15 amino acids. Deletions cut 4 bases from V and 0 bases from J, with 14 bases between. CDR1 is SGHRS and CDR2 is YFSETQ in the germline V gene.

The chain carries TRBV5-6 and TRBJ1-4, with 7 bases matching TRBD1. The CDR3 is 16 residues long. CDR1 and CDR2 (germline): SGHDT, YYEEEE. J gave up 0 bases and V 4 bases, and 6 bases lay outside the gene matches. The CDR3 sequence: CASSELGTATNEKLFF. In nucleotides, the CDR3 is TGTGCCAGCAGCGAGCTCGGGACAGCAACTAATGAAAAACTGTTTTTT.

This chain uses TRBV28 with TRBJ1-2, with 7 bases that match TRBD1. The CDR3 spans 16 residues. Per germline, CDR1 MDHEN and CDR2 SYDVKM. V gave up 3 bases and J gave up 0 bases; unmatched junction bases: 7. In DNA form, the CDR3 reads TGTGCCAGCAGTTTGGCGGCAGGGGGAGCTAACTATGGCTACACCTTC. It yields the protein CASSLAAGGANYGYTF.

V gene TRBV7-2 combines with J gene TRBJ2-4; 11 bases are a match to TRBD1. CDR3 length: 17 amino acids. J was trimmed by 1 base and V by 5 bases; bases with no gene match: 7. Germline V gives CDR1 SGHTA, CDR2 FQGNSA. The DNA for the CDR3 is TGTGCCAGCAGCCTGAGGGGACAGGGGGGGGCCAAAAACATTCAGTACTTC. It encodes CASSLRGQGGAKNIQYF.

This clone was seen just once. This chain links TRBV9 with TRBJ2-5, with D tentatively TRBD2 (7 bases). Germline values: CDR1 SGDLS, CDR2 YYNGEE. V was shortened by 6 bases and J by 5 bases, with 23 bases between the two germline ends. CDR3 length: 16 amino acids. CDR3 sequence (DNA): TGTGCCAGCACCTTAGGGGGAGGGTGGGGCGGGGAGACCCAGTACTTC. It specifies CASTLGGGWGGETQYF.

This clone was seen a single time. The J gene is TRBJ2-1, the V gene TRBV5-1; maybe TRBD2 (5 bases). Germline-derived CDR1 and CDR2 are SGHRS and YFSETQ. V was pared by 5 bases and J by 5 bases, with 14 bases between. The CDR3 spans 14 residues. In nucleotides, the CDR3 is TGCGCCAGCAGTCCGGACTCGAATAACAATGAGCAGTTCTTC. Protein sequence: CASSPDSNNNEQFF.

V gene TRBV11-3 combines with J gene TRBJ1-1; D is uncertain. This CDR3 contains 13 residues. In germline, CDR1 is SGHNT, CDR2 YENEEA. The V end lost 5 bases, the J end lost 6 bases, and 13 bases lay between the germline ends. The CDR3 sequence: CASSLGPRAEAFF. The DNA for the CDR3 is TGTGCCAGCAGCCTTGGCCCTAGGGCTGAAGCTTTCTTT.

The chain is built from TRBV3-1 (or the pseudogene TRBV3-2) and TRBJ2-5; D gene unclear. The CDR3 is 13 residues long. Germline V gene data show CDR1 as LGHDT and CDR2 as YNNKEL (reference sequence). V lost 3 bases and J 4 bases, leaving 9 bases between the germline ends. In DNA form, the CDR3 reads TGTGCCAGCAGCCAGGCCTCAGGAGAGACCCAGTACTTC. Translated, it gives CASSQASGETQYF.

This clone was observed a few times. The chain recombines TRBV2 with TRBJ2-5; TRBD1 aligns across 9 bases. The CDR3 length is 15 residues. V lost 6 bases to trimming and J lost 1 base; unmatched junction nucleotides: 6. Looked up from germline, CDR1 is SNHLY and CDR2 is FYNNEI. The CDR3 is CASSGTGQTQETQYF. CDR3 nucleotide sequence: TGTGCCAGCAGCGGGACAGGGCAAACCCAAGAGACCCAGTACTTC.

This chain's CDR3 is CASSLQGARYTIYF. The CDR3 bases are TGTGCCAGCAGTCTTCAGGGGGCGAGGTACACCATATATTTT. J is TRBJ1-3 and V is TRBV3-1 (or the pseudogene TRBV3-2); 8 nucleotides align to TRBD1. After removal of 6 bases from V and 8 bases from J, the junction contained 9 bases not matched to a gene. Germline CDR1 LGHDT, CDR2 YNNKEL (reference sequence). The CDR3 totals 14 residues.

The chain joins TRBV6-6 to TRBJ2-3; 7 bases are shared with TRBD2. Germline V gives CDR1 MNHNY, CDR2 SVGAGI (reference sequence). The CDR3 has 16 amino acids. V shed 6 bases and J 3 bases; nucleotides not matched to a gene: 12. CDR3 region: CASSSTAGDYTDTQYF. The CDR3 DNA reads TGTGCCAGCAGCAGTACCGCGGGGGACTATACAGATACGCAGTATTTT.

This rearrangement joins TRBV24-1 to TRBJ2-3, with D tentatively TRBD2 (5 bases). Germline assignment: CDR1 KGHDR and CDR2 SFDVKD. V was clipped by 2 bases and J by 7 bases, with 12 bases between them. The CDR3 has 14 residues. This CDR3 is CATSDSRVTHTQYF. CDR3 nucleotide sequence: TGTGCCACCAGTGATTCGCGGGTCACCCATACGCAGTATTTT.

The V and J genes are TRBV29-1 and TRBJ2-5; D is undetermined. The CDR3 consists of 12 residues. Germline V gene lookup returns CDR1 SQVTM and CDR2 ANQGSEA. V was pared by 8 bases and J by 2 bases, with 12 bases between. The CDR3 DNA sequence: TGCAGCTCAATTTTGGGGCAAGAGACCCAGTACTTC. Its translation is CSSILGQETQYF. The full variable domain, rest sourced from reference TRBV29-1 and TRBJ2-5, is SAVISQKPSRDICQRGTSLTIQCQVDSQVTMMFWYRQQPGQSLTLIATANQGSEATYESGFVIDKFPISRPNLTFSTLTVSNMSPEDSSIYLCSSILGQETQYFGPGTRLLVL.

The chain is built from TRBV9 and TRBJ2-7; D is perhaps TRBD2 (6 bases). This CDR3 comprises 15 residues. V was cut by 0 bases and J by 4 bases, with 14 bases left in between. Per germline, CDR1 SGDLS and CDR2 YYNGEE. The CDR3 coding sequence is TGTGCCAGCAGCGTAGCCCCGGGAGAGACGTACGAGCAGTACTTC. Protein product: CASSVAPGETYEQYF.

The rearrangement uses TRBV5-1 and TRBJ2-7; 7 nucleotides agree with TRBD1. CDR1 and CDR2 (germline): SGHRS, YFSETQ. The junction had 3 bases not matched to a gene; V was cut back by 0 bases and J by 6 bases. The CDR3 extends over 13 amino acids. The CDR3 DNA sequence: TGCGCCAGCAGCTTGGGACAGGGTGGCGAGCAGTACTTC. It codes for CASSLGQGGEQYF.

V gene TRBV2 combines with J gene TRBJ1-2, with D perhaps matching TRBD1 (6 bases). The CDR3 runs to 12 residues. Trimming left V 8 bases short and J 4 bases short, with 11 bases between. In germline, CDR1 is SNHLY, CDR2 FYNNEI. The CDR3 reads CASAGASYGYTF. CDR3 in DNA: TGTGCCAGCGCAGGGGCGAGCTATGGCTACACCTTC.

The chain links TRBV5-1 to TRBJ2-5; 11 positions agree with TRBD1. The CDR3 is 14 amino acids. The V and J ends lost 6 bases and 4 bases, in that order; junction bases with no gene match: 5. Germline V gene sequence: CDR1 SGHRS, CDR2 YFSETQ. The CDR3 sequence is CASTRDRGGETQYF. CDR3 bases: TGCGCCAGCACCCGGGACAGGGGGGGAGAGACCCAGTACTTC.

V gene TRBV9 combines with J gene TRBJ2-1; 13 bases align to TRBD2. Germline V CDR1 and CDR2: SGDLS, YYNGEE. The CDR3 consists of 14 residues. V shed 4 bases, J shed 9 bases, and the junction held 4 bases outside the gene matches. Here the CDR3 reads CASSIRTSGSEQFF. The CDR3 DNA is TGTGCCAGCAGCATCCGGACTAGCGGGAGTGAGCAGTTCTTC.